This T cell receptor (beta chain) was captured in a study of OX40 agonist ivuxolimab in advanced cancers. At the level of the study: Antecedent anti-PD-1, anti-PD-L1 or anti-CTLA-4 therapy was permissible, with under 50% having received some. General study findings and limits: There were, on average, more expanded clones in CD8+ T cells than in CD4+. Among the nonresponders, some also had low normalized T-cell clonal expansion. Researchers did not establish what antigens the expanded peripheral T cells target.

Sequencing used immunoSEQ multiplex PCR; TCRdb keeps in-frame clones, though not all of them. The repertoire has about 110,000 clones, 75% to 95% of them found once; the top ten carry approximately 0.69%. About this clone: Its specificity is unknown.

This TCR was sampled from an adult with an advanced solid tumor such as melanoma, head and neck, liver or kidney cancer. The sequenced sample was CD4+ or CD8+ T cells sorted from blood, obtained in a trial of the OX40 agonist ivuxolimab.

The CDR3 spells CAWSGGSRGGYTF. The CDR3 DNA is TGTGCCTGGAGTGGAGGGTCGCGGGGTGGCTACACCTTC. The chain employs TRBV30 and TRBJ1-2; D is uncertain. CDR1 and CDR2 (germline): GTSNPN, SVGIG (reference sequence). V was clipped by 1 base and J by 7 bases, with 13 bases between them. The CDR3 covers 13 residues.